This TCR beta chain was profiled in a study of cytomegalovirus exposure and HLA in healthy donors (dated by TCRdb to between 2016 and 2019). For context, the study as a whole: The 666 repertoires of the first cohort and the 95 to 150 validation repertoires were produced on the same platform, according to a later analysis. The study was designed to test whether signatures of past pathogen exposure could be identified by cataloging public T cell receptors. In addition to the first cohort of approximately 650 subjects, a separate validation cohort of 120 different subjects was used. To predict cytomegalovirus infection status, the study brought together high-throughput TCR immunosequencing, statistical association of individual TCRs with disease status, and machine learning. Beyond this particular receptor, the publication reports: In both the original and validation cohorts, the classifier was reported to diagnose cytomegalovirus status with high specificity and sensitivity. The study gave a list of some 150 TCR beta chains associated with cytomegalovirus. A later analysis found that TCRs clustered in the first cohort also tended to co-occur in the 130 or so validation repertoires, with 94% of cluster scores above 0. A later analysis lacked HLA typing for the validation cohort, so it scored co-occurrence in that cohort across all 130 or so repertoires. According to the authors, the approach could potentially be generalized to other disease states and immunological phenotypes. In vitro tests confirmed that a few of the cytomegalovirus-associated TCR beta chains recognize cytomegalovirus antigens. Most TCR sequences were observed very rarely across donors, whereas some public TCRs were present in many individuals.

Counted from cysteine to phenylalanine, this CDR3 has 15 amino acids. The CDR3 DNA has 45 bases and is translated from base 1. Reading the germline V gene gives CDR1 SNHLY and CDR2 FYNNEI. From V the trimming removes 7 bases and from J it removes 8 bases, while the gene matches leave 14 bases of the junction unaccounted for. Donors formed part of the validation cohort, which comprised some 120 subjects and was distinct from the first cohort of 550 to 850 subjects. The library came from the immunoSEQ multiplex PCR assay. In the authors' own workflow: A statistical classification framework was built for diagnosing cytomegalovirus status from the catalog of TCR beta chain sequences. TCRdb obtained this table from immuneACCESS and retained in-frame rearrangements with V and J assigned. These tables miss some clones; where compared with another copy, unresolved V genes account for less than half of the shortfall, and the remainder is unexplained. V, J and clone size derive from that table, while D and trimming were established from the DNA sequence. The sample table shows more than 300,000 clones, and 75% to 90% are seen once. The ten largest clonotypes hold 0.7% to 0.85% of the sample.

On this clone: Its antigen remains unidentified. The record has no base qualities; no much larger clone is one base away.

The origin of this receptor is a woman aged 18-29 years in good health and CMV-seronegative. The sequenced sample was PBMCs. The chain uses TRBV2 and TRBJ2-1, with 7 bases matching TRBD2. The CDR3 region has the sequence CASIPGTTPMDEQFF. Here is the DNA: TGTGCCAGCATCCCTGGGACTACGCCTATGGATGAGCAGTTCTTC.